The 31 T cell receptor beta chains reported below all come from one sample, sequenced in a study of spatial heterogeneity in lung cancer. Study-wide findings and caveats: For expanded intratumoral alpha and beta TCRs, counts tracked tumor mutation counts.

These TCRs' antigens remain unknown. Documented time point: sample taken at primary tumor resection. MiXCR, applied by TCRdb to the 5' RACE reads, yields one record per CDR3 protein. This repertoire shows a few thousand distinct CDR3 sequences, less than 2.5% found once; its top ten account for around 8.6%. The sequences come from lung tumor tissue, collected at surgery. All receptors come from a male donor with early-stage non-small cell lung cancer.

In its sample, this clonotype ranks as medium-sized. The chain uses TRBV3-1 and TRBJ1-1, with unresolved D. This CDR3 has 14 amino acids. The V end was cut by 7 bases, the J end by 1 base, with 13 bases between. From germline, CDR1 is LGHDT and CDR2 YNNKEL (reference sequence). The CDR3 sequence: CASTRTWTNTEAFF. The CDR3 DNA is TGTGCCAGCACCCGCACGTGGACGAACACTGAAGCTTTCTTT. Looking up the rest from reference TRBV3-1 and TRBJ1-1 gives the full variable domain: DTAVSQTPKYLVTQMGNDKSIKCEQNLGHDTMYWYKQDSKKFLKIMFSYNNKELIINETVPNRFSPKSPDKAHLNLHINSLELGDSAVYFCASTRTWTNTEAFFGQGTRLTVV.

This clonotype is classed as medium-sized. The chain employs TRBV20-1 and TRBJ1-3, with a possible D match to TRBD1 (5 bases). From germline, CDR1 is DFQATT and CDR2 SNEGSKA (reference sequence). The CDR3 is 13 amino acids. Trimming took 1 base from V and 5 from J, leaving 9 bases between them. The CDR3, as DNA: TGCAGTGCTAGAGTCAGGGATCGAAACACCATATATTTT. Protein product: CSARVRDRNTIYF.

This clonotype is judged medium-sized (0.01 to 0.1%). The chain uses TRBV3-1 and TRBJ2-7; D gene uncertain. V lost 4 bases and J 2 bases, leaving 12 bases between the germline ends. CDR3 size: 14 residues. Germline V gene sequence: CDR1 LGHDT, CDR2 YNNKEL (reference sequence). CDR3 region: CASSLGGFAYEQYF. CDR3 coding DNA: TGTGCCAGCAGCCTAGGTGGGTTCGCCTACGAGCAGTACTTC.

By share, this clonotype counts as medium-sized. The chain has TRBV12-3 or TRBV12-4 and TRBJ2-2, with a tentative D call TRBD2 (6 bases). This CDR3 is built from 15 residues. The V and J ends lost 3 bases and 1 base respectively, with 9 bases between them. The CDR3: CASSFSGENTGELFF. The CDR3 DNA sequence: TGTGCCAGCAGTTTCTCGGGGGAGAACACCGGGGAGCTGTTTTTT.

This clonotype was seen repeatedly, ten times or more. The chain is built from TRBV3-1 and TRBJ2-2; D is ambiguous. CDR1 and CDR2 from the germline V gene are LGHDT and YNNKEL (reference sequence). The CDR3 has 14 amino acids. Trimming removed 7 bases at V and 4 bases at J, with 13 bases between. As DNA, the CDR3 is TGTGCCAGCACCCACGACATAATCACCGGGGAGCTGTTTTTT. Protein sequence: CASTHDIITGELFF.

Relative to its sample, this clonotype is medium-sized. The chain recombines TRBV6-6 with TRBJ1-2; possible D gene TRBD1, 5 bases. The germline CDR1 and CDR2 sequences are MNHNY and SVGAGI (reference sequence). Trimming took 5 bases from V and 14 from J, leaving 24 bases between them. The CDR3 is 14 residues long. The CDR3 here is CASSQVDDGGSRTF. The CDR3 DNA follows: TGTGCCAGCAGTCAGGTGGATGATGGGGGGTCTAGGACCTTC.

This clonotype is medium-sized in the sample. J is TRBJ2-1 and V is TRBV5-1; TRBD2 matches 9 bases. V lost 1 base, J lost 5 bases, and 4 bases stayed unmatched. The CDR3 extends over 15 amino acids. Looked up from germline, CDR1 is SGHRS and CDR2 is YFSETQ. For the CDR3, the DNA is TGCGCCAGCAGCTTGAATAGCGGGAGAAACAATGAGCAGTTCTTC. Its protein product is CASSLNSGRNNEQFF.

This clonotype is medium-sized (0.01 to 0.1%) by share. This chain's CDR3 is CASSSWGGPDNEQFF. For the CDR3, the DNA is TGTGCCAGCAGCTCCTGGGGGGGCCCAGACAATGAGCAGTTCTTC. V usage is TRBV5-6 and J usage is TRBJ2-1, with D maybe TRBD2 (7 bases). Trimming pared 3 bases from V and 5 bases from J, leaving 15 bases between. This CDR3 region has 15 residues. Per the germline V gene, CDR1 is SGHDT and CDR2 is YYEEEE.

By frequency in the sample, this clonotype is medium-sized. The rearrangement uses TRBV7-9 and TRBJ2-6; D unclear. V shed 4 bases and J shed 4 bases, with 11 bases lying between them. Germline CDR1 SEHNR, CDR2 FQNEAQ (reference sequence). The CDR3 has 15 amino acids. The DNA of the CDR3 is TGTGCCAGCAGCTACGAAAGGGTAGGGGCCAACGTCCTGACTTTC. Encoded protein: CASSYERVGANVLTF.

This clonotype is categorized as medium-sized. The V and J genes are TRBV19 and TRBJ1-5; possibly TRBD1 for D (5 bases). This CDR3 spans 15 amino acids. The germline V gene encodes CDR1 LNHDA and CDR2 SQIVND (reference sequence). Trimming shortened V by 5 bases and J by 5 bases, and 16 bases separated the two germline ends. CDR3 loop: CASSRSWGLDQPQHF. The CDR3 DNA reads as TGTGCCAGTAGTCGCAGTTGGGGGTTGGATCAGCCCCAGCATTTT.

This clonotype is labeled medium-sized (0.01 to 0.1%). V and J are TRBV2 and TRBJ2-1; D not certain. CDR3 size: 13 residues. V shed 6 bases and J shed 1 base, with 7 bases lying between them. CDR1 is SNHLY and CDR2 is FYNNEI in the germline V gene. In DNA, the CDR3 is TGTGCCAGCAGCCAAACTTCCTACAATGAGCAGTTCTTC. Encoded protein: CASSQTSYNEQFF.

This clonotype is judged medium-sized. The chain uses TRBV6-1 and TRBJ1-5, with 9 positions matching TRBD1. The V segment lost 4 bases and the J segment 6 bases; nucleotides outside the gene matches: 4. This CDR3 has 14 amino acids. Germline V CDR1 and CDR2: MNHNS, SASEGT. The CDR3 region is CASSGTGETQPQHF. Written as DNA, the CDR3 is TGTGCCAGCAGTGGGACAGGGGAGACTCAGCCCCAGCATTTT.

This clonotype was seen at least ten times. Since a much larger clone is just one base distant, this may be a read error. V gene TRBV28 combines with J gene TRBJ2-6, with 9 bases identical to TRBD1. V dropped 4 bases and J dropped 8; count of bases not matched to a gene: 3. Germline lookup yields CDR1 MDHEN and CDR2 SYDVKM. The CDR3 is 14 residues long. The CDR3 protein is CASSSGTGTNVLTF. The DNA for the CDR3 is TGTGCCAGCAGTTCAGGGACAGGGACCAACGTCCTGACTTTC.

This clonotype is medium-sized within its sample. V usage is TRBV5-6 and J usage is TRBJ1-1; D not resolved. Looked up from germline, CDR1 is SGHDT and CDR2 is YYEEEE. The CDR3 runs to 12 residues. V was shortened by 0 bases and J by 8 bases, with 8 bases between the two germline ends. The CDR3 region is CASSLGVGEAFF. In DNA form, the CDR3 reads TGTGCCAGCAGCTTGGGGGTAGGCGAAGCTTTCTTT.

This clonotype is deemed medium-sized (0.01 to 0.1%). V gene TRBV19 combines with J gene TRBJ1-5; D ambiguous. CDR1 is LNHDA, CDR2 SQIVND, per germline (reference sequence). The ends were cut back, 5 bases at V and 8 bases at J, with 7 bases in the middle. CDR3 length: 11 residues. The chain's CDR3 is CASSPGEPQHF. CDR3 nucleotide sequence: TGTGCCAGTAGTCCAGGAGAGCCCCAGCATTTT.

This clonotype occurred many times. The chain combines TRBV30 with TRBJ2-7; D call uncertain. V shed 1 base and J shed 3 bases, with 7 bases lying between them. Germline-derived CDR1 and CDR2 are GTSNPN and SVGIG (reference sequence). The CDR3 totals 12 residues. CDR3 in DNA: TGTGCCTGGAGTGGAAGGTTCTACGAGCAGTACTTC. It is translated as CAWSGRFYEQYF.

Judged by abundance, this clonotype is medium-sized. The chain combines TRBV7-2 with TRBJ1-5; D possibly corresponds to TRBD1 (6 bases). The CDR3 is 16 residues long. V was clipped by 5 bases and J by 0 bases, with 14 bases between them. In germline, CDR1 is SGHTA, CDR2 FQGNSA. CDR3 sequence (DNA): TGTGCCAGCAGCCCCTGGGGGGACAATAGCAATCAGCCCCAGCATTTT. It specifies CASSPWGDNSNQPQHF.

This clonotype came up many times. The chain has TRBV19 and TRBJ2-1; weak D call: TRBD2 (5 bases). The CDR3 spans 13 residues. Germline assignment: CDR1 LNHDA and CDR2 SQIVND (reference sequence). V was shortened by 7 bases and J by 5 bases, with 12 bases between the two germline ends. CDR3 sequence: CASTGADHNEQFF. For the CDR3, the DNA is TGTGCCAGTACCGGAGCGGACCACAATGAGCAGTTCTTC.

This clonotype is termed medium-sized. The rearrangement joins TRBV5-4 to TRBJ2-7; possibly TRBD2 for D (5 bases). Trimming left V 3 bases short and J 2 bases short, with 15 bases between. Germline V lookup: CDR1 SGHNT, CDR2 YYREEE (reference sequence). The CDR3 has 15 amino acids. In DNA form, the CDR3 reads TGTGCCAGCAGCTCGGGAACCGTACCTACCTACGAGCAGTACTTC. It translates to CASSSGTVPTYEQYF.

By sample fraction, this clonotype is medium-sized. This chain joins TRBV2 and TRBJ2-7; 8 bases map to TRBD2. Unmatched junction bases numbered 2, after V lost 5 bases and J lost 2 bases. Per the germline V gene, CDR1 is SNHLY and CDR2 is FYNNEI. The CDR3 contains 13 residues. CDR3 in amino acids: CASSSLAAYEQYF. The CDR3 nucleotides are TGTGCCAGCAGTTCACTAGCGGCCTACGAGCAGTACTTC.

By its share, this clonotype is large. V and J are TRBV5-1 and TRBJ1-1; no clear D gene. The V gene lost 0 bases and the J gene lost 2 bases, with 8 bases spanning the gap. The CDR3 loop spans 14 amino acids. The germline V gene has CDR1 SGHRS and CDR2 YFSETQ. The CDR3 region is CASSLGTLNTEAFF. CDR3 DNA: TGCGCCAGCAGCTTGGGGACCCTTAACACTGAAGCTTTCTTT.

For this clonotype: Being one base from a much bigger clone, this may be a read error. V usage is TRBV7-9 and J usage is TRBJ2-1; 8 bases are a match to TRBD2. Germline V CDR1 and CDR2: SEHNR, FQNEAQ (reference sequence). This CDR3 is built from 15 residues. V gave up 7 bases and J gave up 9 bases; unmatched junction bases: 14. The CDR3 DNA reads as TGTGCCAGCAACAAAGAAGGGGGGAGCGGGAGTGAGCAGTTCTTC. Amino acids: CASNKEGGSGSEQFF.

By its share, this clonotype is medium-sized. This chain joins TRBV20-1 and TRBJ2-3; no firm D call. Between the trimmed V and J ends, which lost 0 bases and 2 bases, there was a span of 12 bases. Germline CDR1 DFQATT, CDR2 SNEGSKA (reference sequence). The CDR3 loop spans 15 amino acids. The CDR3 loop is CSARDKVAITDTQYF. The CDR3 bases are TGCAGTGCTAGAGATAAGGTCGCCATCACAGATACGCAGTATTTT.

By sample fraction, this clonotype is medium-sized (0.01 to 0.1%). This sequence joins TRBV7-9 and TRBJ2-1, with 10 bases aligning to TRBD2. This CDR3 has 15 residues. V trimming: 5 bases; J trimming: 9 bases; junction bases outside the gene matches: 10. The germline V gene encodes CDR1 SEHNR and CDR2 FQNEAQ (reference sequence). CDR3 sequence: CASSPEEREGGEQFF. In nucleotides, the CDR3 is TGTGCCAGCAGCCCAGAGGAGCGGGAGGGGGGTGAGCAGTTCTTC. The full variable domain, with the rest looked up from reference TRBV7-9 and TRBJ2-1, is DTGVSQNPRHKITKRGQNVTFRCDPISEHNRLYWYRQTLGQGPEFLTYFQNEAQLEKSRLLSDRFSAERPKGSFSTLEIQRTEQGDSAMYLCASSPEEREGGEQFFGPGTRLTVL.

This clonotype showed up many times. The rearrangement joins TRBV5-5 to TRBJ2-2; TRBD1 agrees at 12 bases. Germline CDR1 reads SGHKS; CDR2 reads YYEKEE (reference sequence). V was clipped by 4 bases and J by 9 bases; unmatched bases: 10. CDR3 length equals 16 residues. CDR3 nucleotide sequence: TGTGCCAGCAGCGAGACCGGGACAGGGGGCGCCTGGGAGCTGTTTTTT. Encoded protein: CASSETGTGGAWELFF. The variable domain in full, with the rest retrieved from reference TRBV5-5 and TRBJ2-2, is DAGVTQSPTHLIKTRGQQVTLRCSPISGHKSVSWYQQVLGQGPQFIFQYYEKEERGRGNFPDRFSARQFPNYSSELNVNALLLGDSALYLCASSETGTGGAWELFFGEGSRLTVL.

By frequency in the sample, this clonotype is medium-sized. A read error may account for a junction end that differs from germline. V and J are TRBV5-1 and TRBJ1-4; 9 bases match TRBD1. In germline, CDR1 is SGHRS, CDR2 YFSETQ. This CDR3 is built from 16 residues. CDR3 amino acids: CASSLEQGAPNEKLFF. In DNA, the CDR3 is TGCGCCAGCAGTTTGGAACAGGGGGCGCCTAATGAAAAACTGTTTTTT.

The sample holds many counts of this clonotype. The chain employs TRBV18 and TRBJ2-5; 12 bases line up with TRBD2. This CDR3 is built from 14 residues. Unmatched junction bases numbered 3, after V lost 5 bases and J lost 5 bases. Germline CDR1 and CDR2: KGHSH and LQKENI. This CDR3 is CASSRLAGAETQYF. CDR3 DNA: TGTGCCAGCTCAAGACTAGCGGGAGCTGAGACCCAGTACTTC.

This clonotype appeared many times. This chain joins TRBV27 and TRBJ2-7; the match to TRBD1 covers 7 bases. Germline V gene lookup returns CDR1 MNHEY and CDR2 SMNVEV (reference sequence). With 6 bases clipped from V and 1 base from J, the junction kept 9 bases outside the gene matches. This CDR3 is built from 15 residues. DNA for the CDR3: TGTGCCAGCAGCAACAGGGGAGAGGGGTCCTACGAGCAGTACTTC. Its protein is CASSNRGEGSYEQYF.

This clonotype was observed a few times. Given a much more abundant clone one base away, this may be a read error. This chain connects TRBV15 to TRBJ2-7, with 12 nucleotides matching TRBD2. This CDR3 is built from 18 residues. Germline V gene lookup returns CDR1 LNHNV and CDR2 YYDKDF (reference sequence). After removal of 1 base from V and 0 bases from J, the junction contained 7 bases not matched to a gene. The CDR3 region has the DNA TGTGCCACCAGCAGAGCATCGGGGACTAGCGGGCGCTCCTACGAGCAGTACTTC. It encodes CATSRASGTSGRSYEQYF.

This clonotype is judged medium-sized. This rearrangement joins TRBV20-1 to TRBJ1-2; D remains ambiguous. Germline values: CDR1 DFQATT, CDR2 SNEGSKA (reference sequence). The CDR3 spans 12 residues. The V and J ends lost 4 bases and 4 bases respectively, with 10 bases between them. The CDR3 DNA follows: TGCAGTGCTACAGAAATGCTCTATGGCTACACCTTC. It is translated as CSATEMLYGYTF.

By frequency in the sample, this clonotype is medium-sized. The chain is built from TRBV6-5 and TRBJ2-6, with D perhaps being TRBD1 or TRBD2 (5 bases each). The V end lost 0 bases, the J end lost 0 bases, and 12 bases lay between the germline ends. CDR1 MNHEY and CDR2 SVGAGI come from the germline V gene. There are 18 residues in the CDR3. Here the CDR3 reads CASSYSAGSRSGANVLTF. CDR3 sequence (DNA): TGTGCCAGCAGTTACTCAGCAGGGAGTCGCTCTGGGGCCAACGTCCTGACTTTC.